This TCR beta chain is drawn from a study of immune evolution from preneoplasia to lung adenocarcinoma (dated by TCRdb to about 2021). In the study overall: The study profiled immune contexture across lung adenocarcinoma precursors and invasive adenocarcinoma using immune gene expression, TCR sequencing and multiplex immunofluorescence. Resected precursor lesions (AAH, AIS, MIA) and invasive adenocarcinomas were compared against paired morphologically normal lung tissue. Sample size was based on specimen availability rather than a prior power calculation. Whole exome sequencing and methylation data from the same cohort of nodules were integrated with the immune data. A total of approximately 50 patients with pulmonary nodules who underwent surgical resection were included in the overall cohort. The TCR sequencing data were obtained from 51 patients. According to the study, some 100 samples went through TCR sequencing. POLYSOLVER was used to infer Class I HLA alleles from exome data, and LOHHLA was used to detect allele-specific HLA loss.

Using the immunoSEQ hsTCRbeta Kit, TCR beta CDR3 regions were sequenced from DNA. On the study's bioinformatics: TCR sequencing data were analysed with the ImmunoSEQ Analyzer. T cell clonality was defined as 1 minus Pielou's evenness, calculated on productive rearrangements. To measure T cell diversity, the inverse Simpson index was applied to productive templates. T cell density was defined as TCR beta template counts normalized to usable DNA, with usable DNA estimated by amplification and sequencing of housekeeping genes. Two-sided Kruskal-Wallis tests were used to compare TCR metrics between histologic stages. This immuneACCESS table, as held by TCRdb, lists in-frame sequences with V and J called but not all clones. Of the missing ones, under half trace to an unresolved V gene in checked studies; the others have no known cause. V and J calls and clone size are as listed in that table; D and trimming were resolved from the DNA. In all, the sample holds 3,000 to 4,500 clones, and roughly 77% of those were seen once. The ten largest clones capture approximately 15% of the sample.

The V and J ends are trimmed by 0 bases and 4 bases, leaving 13 bases between them. The germline V gene specifies SGHTA as CDR1 and FQGNSA as CDR2. The CDR3 contains 16 residues, cysteine and phenylalanine counted. Here the CDR3 DNA is all that survives: 48 bases in frame from base 1. Resection was performed on patients in Japan or China between the mid-2010s and the late 2010s. Two lung cancer pathologists independently reviewed H&E slides to confirm the histologic diagnosis of every case. DNA was isolated from FFPE tissue using the AllPrep DNA/RNA FFPE Kit. The paper's findings and limits, for the study overall: Clonality was highest in normal lung, while later-stage lesions appeared to show lower clonality but higher T cell density and diversity. Because every patient came from Japan and China, how well the results apply to Western populations was uncertain. Top T cell clone frequencies were highest in normal lung and appeared to decrease progressively from AAH through AIS, MIA and invasive adenocarcinoma. Findings were based on association rather than direct causation; larger cohorts with long-term follow-up and longitudinal biopsies were deemed needed.

To note about this clone: Its antigen is still unknown. Base qualities are missing; no much larger clone stands one base away.

The chain is encoded by TRBV7-2 joined to TRBJ2-1, with the D gene uncertain. Input material: FFPE adjacent normal lung tissue. The sequence came from a person aged 55-80 years with lung adenocarcinoma. The sequence in DNA is TGTGCCAGCAGCTTAGCGCTGGCTATAGGTTACAATGAGCAGTTCTTC. This gives the protein CASSLALAIGYNEQFF.